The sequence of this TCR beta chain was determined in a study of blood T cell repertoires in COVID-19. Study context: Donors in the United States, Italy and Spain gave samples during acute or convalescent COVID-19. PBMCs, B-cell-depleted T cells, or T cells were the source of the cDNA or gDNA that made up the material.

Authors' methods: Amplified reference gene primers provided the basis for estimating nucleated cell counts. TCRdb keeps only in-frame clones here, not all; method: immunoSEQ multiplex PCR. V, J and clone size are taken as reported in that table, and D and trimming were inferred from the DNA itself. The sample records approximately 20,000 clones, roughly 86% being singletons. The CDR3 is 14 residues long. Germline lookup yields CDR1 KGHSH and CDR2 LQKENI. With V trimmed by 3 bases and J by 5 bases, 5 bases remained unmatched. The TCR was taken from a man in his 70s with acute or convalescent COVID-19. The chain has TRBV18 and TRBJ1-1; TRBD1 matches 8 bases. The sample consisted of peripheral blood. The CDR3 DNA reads TGTGCCAGCTCACCGGATAGACAGGGGACTGAAGCTTTCTTT. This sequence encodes CASSPDRQGTEAFF.